The present TCR beta chain was sequenced within a study of T-cell memory formation after mild COVID-19. Study observations and caveats: The finding that pre-infection memory included some responding clones suggested that cross-reactive memory joined. CD8+ contracting clones occupied EMRA, while CD4+ ones occupied mainly CM and EM.

Turning to this clonotype: Its antigen is not identified.

One entry per CDR3 protein, called by TCRdb with MiXCR from the 5' RACE reads. Of roughly 50,000 distinct CDR3 sequences in the sample, more than 9% were seen once. The V end lost 7 bases, the J end lost 2 bases, and 8 bases lay between the germline ends. This CDR3 region has 12 residues. Germline CDR1 and CDR2: SNHLY and FYNNEI. Sequencing was performed on PBMCs or a T cell subset sorted from them (not recorded which). The clonotype originates from a man in his late teens or twenties who had mild COVID-19 (a few samples of this study predate the infection). Cell type and time point are not known. The rearrangement joins TRBV2 to TRBJ2-5; D unclear. The CDR3 DNA reads as TGTGCCAGCAAGTTGGGGCAAGAGACCCAGTACTTC. Protein: CASKLGQETQYF. Based on the CDR3 plus reference TRBV2 and TRBJ2-5, the full variable domain is EPEVTQTPSHQVTQMGQEVILRCVPISNHLYFYWYRQILGQKVEFLVSFYNNEISEKSEIFDDQFSVERPDGSNFTLKIRSTKLEDSAMYFCASKLGQETQYFGPGTRLLVL.